What follows is one TCR beta chain and its context. Its antigen is currently unknown. V lost 0 bases and J lost 7, with 4 bases in between. CDR3 length: 10 amino acids. Germline-derived CDR1 and CDR2 are DFQATT and SNEGSKA (reference sequence). The data stem from a study of cytotoxic CD8 clonotypes in ibrutinib-treated CLL. Broader study findings: Sustained-remission patients were sampled at different times than progressing patients were. Exceeding age-matched healthy donors, baseline clonality also tracked the counts of circulating CD8+ T cells.

Depths of 1 in 200,000 to 1 in 1 million T cells were the sequencing target. The data were produced by immunoSEQ multiplex PCR, yet TCRdb's version contains in-frame clones alone and is incomplete. Among around 140,000 clones, about 72% were seen once, and the ten largest hold 25% to 30%. This TCR was recovered from a human donor with chronic lymphocytic leukemia. This material consisted of PBMCs, taken after 12 months of ibrutinib treatment. This chain uses TRBV20-1 with TRBJ2-7; no clear D. Here the CDR3 DNA reads TGCAGTGCTAGAGAACAGGAGCAGTACTTC. Its protein is CSAREQEQYF.